The present T cell receptor beta chain was sequenced within a study of blood T cell repertoires in COVID-19. This table comes from immunoSEQ multiplex PCR, and its TCRdb copy is limited to in-frame clones, with some not included. The sample records around 30,000 clones, 90% being singletons. This clonotype originated in a man aged 80 or over with acute or convalescent COVID-19. The sample consisted of peripheral blood.

The CDR3 sequence is CASSEEGVWSNQPQHF. CDR3 in DNA: TGTGCCAGCAGTGAAGAGGGGGTTTGGAGCAATCAGCCCCAGCATTTT. The V call is TRBV6-1, the J call TRBJ1-5; tentatively, D is TRBD1 (6 bases). Germline V gene lookup returns CDR1 MNHNS and CDR2 SASEGT. The CDR3 runs to 16 residues. Trimming pared 1 base from V and 1 base from J, leaving 11 bases between.